The 2 T cell receptor beta chains listed next were all sequenced from one sample in a study of shared clonotypes between healthy human individuals. TCRdb's table, derived via immunoSEQ multiplex PCR, lists solely in-frame clones and lacks some. The sample carries roughly 850,000 clones, about 97% recorded once. The naive CD8 subset, CD45RO-negative cells positively selected for CCR7, excluded terminally differentiated effector memory CD45RA+ cells. The sequenced sample was naive CD8+ T cells sorted from blood. The receptors here all came from a man aged 25-40 years in good health.

V usage is TRBV7-8 and J usage is TRBJ1-3; D perhaps matches TRBD1 (6 bases). Germline V gene sequence: CDR1 SGHVS, CDR2 FQNEAQ. Trimming cost V 4 bases and J 0 bases, with 16 bases left between them. The CDR3 runs to 17 residues. Written as DNA, the CDR3 is TGTGCCAGCAGCTCATTAGGGGGACGGGACTCTGGAAACACCATATATTTT. It is translated as CASSSLGGRDSGNTIYF.

This chain joins TRBV7-8 and TRBJ2-7; 13 bases match TRBD2. Trimming took 4 bases from V and 6 from J; bases not matched to a gene: 15. CDR3 length equals 18 residues. The V gene's germline CDR1 is SGHVS and CDR2 FQNEAQ. The CDR3 nucleotides read TGTGCCAGCAGCTCTAAAAGCGGACTAGCGGGAGCAGTTGGCGAGCAGTACTTC. Its protein product is CASSSKSGLAGAVGEQYF.